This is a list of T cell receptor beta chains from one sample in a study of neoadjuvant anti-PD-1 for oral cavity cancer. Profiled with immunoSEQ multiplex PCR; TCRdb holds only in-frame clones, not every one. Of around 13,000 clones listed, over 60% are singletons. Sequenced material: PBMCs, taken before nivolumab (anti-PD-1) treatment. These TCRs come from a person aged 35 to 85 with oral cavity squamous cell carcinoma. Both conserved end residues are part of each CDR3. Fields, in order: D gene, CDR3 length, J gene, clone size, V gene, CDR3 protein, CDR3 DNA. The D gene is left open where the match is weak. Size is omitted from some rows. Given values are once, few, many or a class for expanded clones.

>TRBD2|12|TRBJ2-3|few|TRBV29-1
CSVFLTSGGLYF
TGCAGCGTCTTCCTCACTAGCGGAGGGCTGTATTTT
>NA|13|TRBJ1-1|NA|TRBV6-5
CASSANSGTEAFF
TGTGCCAGCAGTGCTAACTCGGGGACTGAAGCTTTCTTT
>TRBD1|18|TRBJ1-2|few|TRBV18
CASSAPGQGFTHNYGYTF
TGTGCCAGCTCAGCGCCGGGACAGGGATTTACCCATAACTATGGCTACACCTTC
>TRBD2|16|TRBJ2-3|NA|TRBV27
CASSLRRREGTDTQYF
TGTGCCAGCAGTTTACGTCGGCGGGAGGGCACAGATACGCAGTATTTT
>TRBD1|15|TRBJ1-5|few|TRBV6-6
CASRFGQERNQPQHF
TGTGCCAGTCGATTCGGACAGGAACGCAATCAGCCCCAGCATTTT
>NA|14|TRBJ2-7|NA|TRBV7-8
CASSSSGWAYEQYF
TGTGCCAGCAGCTCGAGCGGATGGGCCTACGAGCAGTACTTC
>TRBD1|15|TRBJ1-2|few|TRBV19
CASSIPGQGAYGYTF
TGTGCCAGTAGTATACCGGGACAGGGGGCGTATGGCTACACCTTC
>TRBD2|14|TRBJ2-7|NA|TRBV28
CASSLLAGRYEQYF
TGTGCCAGCAGTTTACTAGCGGGGCGCTACGAGCAGTACTTC
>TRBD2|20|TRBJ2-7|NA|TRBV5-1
CASSLVLPGLAVSSSYEQYF
TGCGCCAGCAGCTTGGTTCTTCCGGGACTAGCGGTCTCAAGCTCCTACGAGCAGTACTTC
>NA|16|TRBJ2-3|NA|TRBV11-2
CASSFGTFRSTDTQYF
TGTGCCAGCAGCTTCGGGACGTTCCGTAGCACAGATACGCAGTATTTT
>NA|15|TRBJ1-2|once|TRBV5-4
CASSLAEGNFYGYTF
TGTGCCAGCAGCTTGGCCGAGGGGAATTTCTATGGCTACACCTTC
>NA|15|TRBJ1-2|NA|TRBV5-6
CASGSRQSLNYGYTF
TGTGCCAGCGGCTCCCGACAGAGTCTTAACTATGGCTACACCTTC
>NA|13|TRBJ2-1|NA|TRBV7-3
CASSPRSGNEQFF
TGTGCCAGCAGCCCCCGGAGCGGCAATGAGCAGTTCTTC
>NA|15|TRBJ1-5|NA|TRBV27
CASSLKGVGNQPQHF
TGTGCCAGCAGTTTAAAGGGGGTCGGGAATCAGCCCCAGCATTTT
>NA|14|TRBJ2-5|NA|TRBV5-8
CASSLGKSYETQYF
TGTGCCAGCAGCTTGGGGAAGTCCTATGAGACCCAGTACTTC
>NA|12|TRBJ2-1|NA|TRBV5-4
CASSQWTNEQFF
TGTGCCAGCAGCCAATGGACCAATGAGCAGTTCTTC